This T cell receptor (beta chain) was captured in a study of T cell clonality in common variable immunodeficiency. Assay used: immunoSEQ multiplex PCR; TCRdb lists only in-frame clones, some missing. The specimen has 30,000 to 40,000 clones, none found just once. The ends lost 2 bases at V and 7 bases at J; junction bases unmatched: 3. This CDR3 is built from 13 residues. CDR1 is SGHDT, CDR2 YYEEEE, per germline. This clone was detected ten times or more. The DNA ends 3 residues before the CDR3 does, and the rest of the CDR3 is filled in from the germline J gene. Caucasian heritage predominated among both patients and controls.

Sequenced material: peripheral blood mononuclear cells. The rearrangement links TRBV5-6 to TRBJ1-5, with 7 bases lining up with TRBD1. The origin of this receptor is a person between 18 and 75 years old in good health. CDR3 sequence reads: CASSFDRDQPQHF. The sequenced part of the CDR3 DNA is TGTGCCAGCAGCTTTGACAGGGACCAGCCC. Full variable domain (rest looked up from reference TRBV5-6 and TRBJ1-5): DAGVTQSPTHLIKTRGQQVTLRCSPKSGHDTVSWYQQALGQGPQFIFQYYEEEERQRGNFPDRFSGHQFPNYSSELNVNALLLGDSALYLCASSFDRDQPQHFGDGTRLSIL.